Listed here are 27 T cell receptor beta chains from one sample, sequenced in a study of cytomegalovirus exposure and HLA in healthy donors. The PCR made use of 60 Vbeta and 13 Jbeta primers. Some clones are missing from TCRdb's copy, which holds only in-frame ones; the method was immunoSEQ multiplex PCR. This sample has approximately 140,000 clones, with more than 75% found just once. Sequencing was carried out using PBMCs. The source of these receptors is a human donor in good health.

This clone was recorded once. The genes are TRBV19 and TRBJ2-7; D possibly corresponds to TRBD2 (6 bases). CDR1 and CDR2 (germline): LNHDA, SQIVND (reference sequence). The CDR3 extends over 14 amino acids. Trimming pared 5 bases from V and 3 bases from J, leaving 14 bases between. The CDR3 reads CASSLSGEVYEQYF. DNA for the CDR3: TGTGCCAGTAGTCTGTCGGGAGAAGTCTACGAGCAGTACTTC.

This clone was seen more than once but under ten times. The CDR3 nucleotides are TGCGCCAGCAGCCAAGGCAGTTTCCAGCGGGCGAACACCGGGGAGCTGTTTTTT. Translation gives CASSQGSFQRANTGELFF. J is TRBJ2-2 and V is TRBV4-1; D is possibly TRBD2 (6 bases). Germline V CDR1 and CDR2: MGHRA, YSYEKL. Trimming removed 1 base from V and 0 bases from J, with 15 bases in between. The CDR3 consists of 18 residues.

This clone has a handful of counts. The chain has TRBV6-4 and TRBJ2-1, with 10 bases matching TRBD2. The V gene's germline CDR1 is MRHNA and CDR2 SNTAGT. The CDR3 sequence is 16 residues long. With 5 bases clipped from V and 0 bases from J, the junction kept 4 bases outside the gene matches. The CDR3 DNA sequence: TGTGCCAGCAGTCCACTAGCGGGGAGCTCCTACAATGAGCAGTTCTTC. Translating it yields CASSPLAGSSYNEQFF.

This clone was counted once. This rearrangement joins TRBV19 to TRBJ2-3; possibly TRBD2 for D (5 bases). This CDR3 spans 15 amino acids. Trimming removed 5 bases at V and 3 bases at J, with 15 bases between. CDR1 and CDR2 (germline): LNHDA, SQIVND (reference sequence). The DNA for the CDR3 is TGTGCCAGTAGTTCGGCTAGCTTTAGTACAGATACGCAGTATTTT. It yields the protein CASSSASFSTDTQYF. Based on the CDR3 plus reference TRBV19 and TRBJ2-3, the full variable domain is DGGITQSPKYLFRKEGQNVTLSCEQNLNHDAMYWYRQDPGQGLRLIYYSQIVNDFQKGDIAEGYSVSREKKESFPLTVTSAQKNPTAFYLCASSSASFSTDTQYFGPGTRLTVL.

The DNA of the CDR3 is TGTGCCAGCAGCTTAGTCCCAGAAAACACTGAAGCTTTCTTT. Amino acids: CASSLVPENTEAFF. The J gene is TRBJ1-1, the V gene TRBV7-8; D call uncertain. V was cut by 1 base and J by 2 bases, with 8 bases left in between. This CDR3 spans 14 amino acids. CDR1 is SGHVS, CDR2 FQNEAQ, per germline.

There are a few counts of this clone. V gene TRBV7-2 combines with J gene TRBJ2-7; no definite D call. Per germline, CDR1 SGHTA and CDR2 FQGNSA. Deletions cut 1 base from V and 2 bases from J, with 12 bases between. The CDR3 is made up of 15 amino acids. CDR3 sequence: CASSLDGLGTYEQYF. In nucleotides, the CDR3 is TGTGCCAGCAGCTTAGATGGGCTGGGCACCTACGAGCAGTACTTC.

The genes are TRBV7-3 and TRBJ2-1, with 8 bases identical to TRBD1. V shed 5 bases and J 7 bases; nucleotides not matched to a gene: 10. Germline V gives CDR1 SGHTA, CDR2 FQGTGA. The CDR3 covers 15 residues. This CDR3 reads CASSRDTGGSNEQFF. The CDR3 nucleotides are TGTGCCAGCAGCCGAGATACAGGGGGATCGAATGAGCAGTTCTTC.

This clone was picked up one time. This chain connects TRBV10-3 to TRBJ2-7; 8 bases align to TRBD1. This CDR3 is 13 amino acids long. V dropped 3 bases and J dropped 6; count of bases not matched to a gene: 4. Germline-derived CDR1 and CDR2 are ENHRY and SYGVKD. CDR3 amino acids: CAISEWTGSEQYF. CDR3 DNA: TGTGCCATCAGTGAATGGACAGGGAGCGAGCAGTACTTC.

This chain uses TRBV9 with TRBJ1-2; no firm D call. V dropped 0 bases and J dropped 8 bases, with 14 bases sitting between them. Germline V gene lookup returns CDR1 SGDLS and CDR2 YYNGEE. This CDR3 has 14 residues. CDR3: CASSVDVISGGYTF. Here the CDR3 DNA reads TGTGCCAGCAGCGTAGATGTTATTTCCGGGGGCTACACCTTC.

The chain employs TRBV7-2 and TRBJ2-3; D may be TRBD2 (6 bases). CDR3 length: 16 residues. V was clipped by 1 base and J by 1 base, with 12 bases between them. Germline V gives CDR1 SGHTA, CDR2 FQGNSA. CDR3 nucleotides: TGTGCCAGCAGCTTAGGTAGGGGACTCGGCACAGATACGCAGTATTTT. Residues: CASSLGRGLGTDTQYF. The variable domain in full, completed from reference TRBV7-2 and TRBJ2-3, reads GAGVSQSPSNKVTEKGKDVELRCDPISGHTALYWYRQSLGQGLEFLIYFQGNSAPDKSGLPSDRFSAERTGGSVSTLTIQRTQQEDSAVYLCASSLGRGLGTDTQYFGPGTRLTVL.

The chain has TRBV4-1 and TRBJ2-3; D is uncertain. The ends were cut back, 1 base at V and 0 bases at J, with 8 bases in the middle. CDR1 is MGHRA, CDR2 YSYEKL, per germline. The CDR3 runs 15 residues. CDR3 sequence reads: CASSQALTSTDTQYF. The DNA for the CDR3 is TGCGCCAGCAGCCAAGCCTTAACTAGCACAGATACGCAGTATTTT.

This rearrangement joins TRBV27 to TRBJ1-1, with a tentative D call TRBD1 (5 bases). Germline loops: CDR1 MNHEY, CDR2 SMNVEV (reference sequence). The CDR3 spans 15 residues. Trimming took 6 bases from V and 0 from J, leaving 14 bases between them. The CDR3: CASSRPQGMNTEAFF. CDR3 bases: TGTGCCAGCAGCCGCCCGCAGGGAATGAACACTGAAGCTTTCTTT.

This chain connects TRBV19 to TRBJ1-5, with D uncertain. V lost 8 bases and J 2 bases, leaving 10 bases between the germline ends. The CDR3 is 13 residues long. Germline V gene data show CDR1 as LNHDA and CDR2 as SQIVND (reference sequence). As DNA, the CDR3 is TGTGCCAGTCAGGATTCGGGCAATCAGCCCCAGCATTTT. The encoded protein is CASQDSGNQPQHF.

The chain is built from TRBV6-1 and TRBJ2-7; perhaps TRBD1 as D (6 bases). This CDR3 has 13 amino acids. The V and J ends lost 8 bases and 5 bases respectively, with 16 bases between them. Germline V gene lookup returns CDR1 MNHNS and CDR2 SASEGT. Here the CDR3 reads CASGGQSRNEQYF. CDR3 coding DNA: TGTGCCAGCGGAGGACAGTCTCGGAACGAGCAGTACTTC.

The DNA for the CDR3 is TGTGCCAGCAGCCCGCCCTGGGGCCGGGACACCGATTTCCCTGGAAACACCATATATTTT. It translates to CASSPPWGRDTDFPGNTIYF. The chain couples TRBV28 to TRBJ1-3; TRBD1 is a possible D gene (6 bases). From germline, CDR1 is MDHEN and CDR2 SYDVKM. This CDR3 has 20 amino acids. Trimming removed 6 bases at V and 2 bases at J, with 29 bases between.

The V and J genes are TRBV6-1 and TRBJ2-1, with D possibly being TRBD2 (5 bases). Trimming removed 2 bases at V and 0 bases at J, with 11 bases between. Germline V CDR1 and CDR2: MNHNS, SASEGT. This CDR3 has 16 residues. The CDR3 loop is CASSETLGSSYNEQFF. The CDR3 coding sequence is TGTGCCAGCAGTGAAACTCTAGGGAGCTCCTACAATGAGCAGTTCTTC.

This chain's CDR3 is CASSWGRPTGELFF. The CDR3 DNA is TGTGCCAGCAGTTGGGGGCGGCCCACCGGGGAGCTGTTTTTT. The chain carries TRBV2 and TRBJ2-2, with D tentatively TRBD1 (6 bases). The CDR3 is 14 residues long. V lost 5 bases to trimming and J lost 4 bases, with 11 bases between them. Germline V gives CDR1 SNHLY, CDR2 FYNNEI.

To note about this clone: Other DNA sequences in this sample translate to the same CDR3. This rearrangement joins TRBV14 to TRBJ1-6; D perhaps matches TRBD1 (5 bases). This CDR3 contains 13 residues. Trimming took off 0 bases at V and 9 bases at J, with 6 bases between the two ends. Germline V gene lookup returns CDR1 SGHDN and CDR2 FVKESK. CDR3 protein: CASSQERGSPLHF. The CDR3 bases are TGTGCCAGCAGCCAAGAAAGGGGTTCACCCCTCCACTTT.

The genes are TRBV9 and TRBJ2-5, with 8 bases that match TRBD1. The CDR3 is made up of 16 amino acids. Losses at the gene ends were 2 bases for V and 2 bases for J; bases not matched to a gene: 8. Germline CDR1 and CDR2: SGDLS and YYNGEE. The CDR3: CASSVRDRPPQETQYF. The DNA of the CDR3 is TGTGCCAGCAGCGTTAGGGACAGGCCGCCTCAAGAGACCCAGTACTTC.

In this sample, this clone turned up once. The chain combines TRBV28 with TRBJ1-5; no reliable D call. CDR3 length: 14 residues. Trimming took off 4 bases at V and 5 bases at J, with 12 bases between the two ends. Germline V gene lookup returns CDR1 MDHEN and CDR2 SYDVKM. The chain's CDR3 is CASSSKGGHQPQHF. For the CDR3, the DNA is TGTGCCAGCAGTTCAAAGGGAGGCCATCAGCCCCAGCATTTT.

This chain uses TRBV4-2 with TRBJ1-2; TRBD1 matches 10 bases. V gave up 2 bases and J gave up 4 bases; unmatched junction bases: 7. The CDR3 length is 16 residues. Germline loops: CDR1 LGHNA, CDR2 YNFKEQ. CDR3 residues: CASSQTPGQGPYGYTF. The CDR3 nucleotides read TGTGCCAGCAGCCAAACACCGGGACAGGGGCCCTATGGCTACACCTTC.

This chain connects TRBV30 to TRBJ1-2, with D hard to call. V was cut by 2 bases and J by 5 bases, with 6 bases left in between. This CDR3 spans 11 amino acids. Germline V gives CDR1 GTSNPN, CDR2 SVGIG (reference sequence). CDR3 DNA sequence: TGTGCCTGGAGTCTCTCGTATGGCTACACCTTC. It yields the protein CAWSLSYGYTF.

This chain connects TRBV6-1 to TRBJ2-2; D possibly corresponds to TRBD2 (5 bases). The CDR3 totals 12 residues. In germline, CDR1 is MNHNS, CDR2 SASEGT. V lost 10 bases and J lost 6, with 12 bases in between. DNA of the CDR3: TGTGCCACCCGTCCCGGGGCCGGGGAGCTGTTTTTT. It codes for CATRPGAGELFF.

This clone has more than one count but fewer than ten. The chain combines TRBV25-1 with TRBJ2-6; TRBD1 matches at 8 bases. V lost 3 bases and J lost 0; bases outside the gene matches: 4. CDR3 length: 17 amino acids. CDR1 and CDR2 (germline): MGHDK, SYGVNS. CDR3 in amino acids: CASSEDRDYSGANVLTF. Here the CDR3 DNA reads TGTGCCAGCAGTGAGGACAGGGATTACTCTGGGGCCAACGTCCTGACTTTC. Using reference TRBV25-1 and TRBJ2-6 for the parts outside the CDR3, the full variable domain is EADIYQTPRYLVIGTGKKITLECSQTMGHDKMYWYQQDPGMELHLIHYSYGVNSTEKGDLSSESTVSRIRTEHFPLTLESARPSHTSQYLCASSEDRDYSGANVLTFGAGSRLTVL.

The V call is TRBV11-2, the J call TRBJ2-1; 8 bases fit TRBD2. V gave up 5 bases and J gave up 0 bases; unmatched junction bases: 6. The V gene's germline CDR1 is SGHAT and CDR2 FQNNGV. The CDR3 sequence is 16 residues long. The CDR3 DNA sequence: TGTGCCAGCAGCGTAACTAGCGGATACTCCTACAATGAGCAGTTCTTC. Translating gives CASSVTSGYSYNEQFF. Variable domain in full (rest from reference TRBV11-2 and TRBJ2-1): EAGVAQSPRYKIIEKRQSVAFWCNPISGHATLYWYQQILGQGPKLLIQFQNNGVVDDSQLPKDRFSAERLKGVDSTLKIQPAKLEDSAVYLCASSVTSGYSYNEQFFGPGTRLTVL.

The V call is TRBV7-9, the J call TRBJ2-2, with D possibly being TRBD1 (5 bases). There are 15 residues in the CDR3. Trimming left V 3 bases short and J 4 bases short, with 12 bases between. The V gene's germline CDR1 is SEHNR and CDR2 FQNEAQ (reference sequence). CDR3: CASSFKTASTGELFF. The CDR3 DNA is TGTGCCAGCAGCTTTAAGACAGCAAGCACCGGGGAGCTGTTTTTT.

This chain joins TRBV6-5 and TRBJ1-2; D gene unclear. The germline V gene has CDR1 MNHEY and CDR2 SVGAGI. The germline V and J ends were trimmed by 5 bases and 9 bases, with 19 bases remaining between them. The CDR3 extends over 14 amino acids. DNA of the CDR3: TGTGCCAGCAGTCGGCTGACAACTTCTTTGAGCTACACCTTC. It is translated as CASSRLTTSLSYTF.